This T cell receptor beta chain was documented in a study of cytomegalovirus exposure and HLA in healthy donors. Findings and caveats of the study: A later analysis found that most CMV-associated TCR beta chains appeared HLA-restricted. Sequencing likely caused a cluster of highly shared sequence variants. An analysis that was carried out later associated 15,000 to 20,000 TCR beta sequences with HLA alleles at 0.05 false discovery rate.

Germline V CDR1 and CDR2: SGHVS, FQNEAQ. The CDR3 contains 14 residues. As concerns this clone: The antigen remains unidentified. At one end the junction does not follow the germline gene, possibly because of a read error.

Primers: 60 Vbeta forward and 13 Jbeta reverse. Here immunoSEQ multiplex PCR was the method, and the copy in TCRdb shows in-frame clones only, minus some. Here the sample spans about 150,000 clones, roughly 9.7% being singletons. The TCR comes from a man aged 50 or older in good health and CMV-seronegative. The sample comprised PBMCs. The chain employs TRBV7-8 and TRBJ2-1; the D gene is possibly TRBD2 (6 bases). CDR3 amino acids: CAGSLLSGRGEQFF. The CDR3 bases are TGTGCCGGCAGCTTACTAAGCGGGCGAGGGGAGCAGTTCTTC.